This T cell receptor (beta chain) was captured by sequencing in a study of control samples from healthy donors and cancer patients. This CDR3 contains 15 residues. Germline V lookup: CDR1 SGHTA, CDR2 FQGNSA. V gave up 3 bases and J gave up 1 base, with 13 bases separating them. This clone appeared a single time. Assay: immunoSEQ multiplex PCR; the TCRdb copy retains only in-frame clones and omits some. The sample records 100,000 to 150,000 clones, just over 90% being singletons. The sequence was collected from a woman aged 18-35 years in good health. The V and J genes are TRBV7-2 and TRBJ2-7; a weak D match, TRBD2 (7 bases). Sequencing was carried out using blood. The CDR3 here is CASSFLRGGSYEQYF. CDR3 in DNA: TGTGCCAGCAGCTTTCTTAGGGGGGGGTCCTACGAGCAGTACTTC.